This TCR beta chain was obtained from a study of tumor-infiltrating lymphocytes in primary liver carcinoma. For the study at large: Patients were both men and women, whose ages ran from 30 to 69 years. Per sample, productive TCRbeta reads numbered roughly 3.65 to 7.13 million, similar across tissue types.

The authors made TCR beta cDNA from around 500 ng total RNA with a constant-region primer. Slightly modified ARM-PCR served as the procedure for the TCR beta libraries. These libraries came from three rounds of nested multiplex PCR. Two initial PCR rounds of roughly 10 cycles each paired TRBV1-TRBV30 forward primers with a C-beta reverse primer. Each CDR3 protein gets one entry after TCRdb re-called the multiplex PCR reads with MiXCR. The sample holds about 64,000 distinct CDR3 sequences, about 65% seen once. This clonotype was seen at least ten times. No antigen is known for it. Study-wide results and caveats: Overlap in tumor-adjacent and tumor-blood pairs fell below that of tumor region pairs.

Total RNA and DNA came together from approximately 22-30 mg of bulk tissue without cell sorting. The CDR3 consists of 14 residues. V dropped 6 bases and J dropped 4; count of bases not matched to a gene: 5. This chain connects TRBV12-3 or TRBV12-4 to TRBJ1-3; 8 bases agree with TRBD1. The TCR was taken from a middle-aged man with primary liver carcinoma and hepatitis B virus infection. What was sequenced was liver tumor tissue from sampling region 4. Subset in this sample: tumor region T4, right-lateral pole. CDR3 protein: CASRSTGDGNTIYF. CDR3 nucleotide sequence: TGTGCCAGCAGATCGACAGGGGACGGAAACACCATATATTTT.